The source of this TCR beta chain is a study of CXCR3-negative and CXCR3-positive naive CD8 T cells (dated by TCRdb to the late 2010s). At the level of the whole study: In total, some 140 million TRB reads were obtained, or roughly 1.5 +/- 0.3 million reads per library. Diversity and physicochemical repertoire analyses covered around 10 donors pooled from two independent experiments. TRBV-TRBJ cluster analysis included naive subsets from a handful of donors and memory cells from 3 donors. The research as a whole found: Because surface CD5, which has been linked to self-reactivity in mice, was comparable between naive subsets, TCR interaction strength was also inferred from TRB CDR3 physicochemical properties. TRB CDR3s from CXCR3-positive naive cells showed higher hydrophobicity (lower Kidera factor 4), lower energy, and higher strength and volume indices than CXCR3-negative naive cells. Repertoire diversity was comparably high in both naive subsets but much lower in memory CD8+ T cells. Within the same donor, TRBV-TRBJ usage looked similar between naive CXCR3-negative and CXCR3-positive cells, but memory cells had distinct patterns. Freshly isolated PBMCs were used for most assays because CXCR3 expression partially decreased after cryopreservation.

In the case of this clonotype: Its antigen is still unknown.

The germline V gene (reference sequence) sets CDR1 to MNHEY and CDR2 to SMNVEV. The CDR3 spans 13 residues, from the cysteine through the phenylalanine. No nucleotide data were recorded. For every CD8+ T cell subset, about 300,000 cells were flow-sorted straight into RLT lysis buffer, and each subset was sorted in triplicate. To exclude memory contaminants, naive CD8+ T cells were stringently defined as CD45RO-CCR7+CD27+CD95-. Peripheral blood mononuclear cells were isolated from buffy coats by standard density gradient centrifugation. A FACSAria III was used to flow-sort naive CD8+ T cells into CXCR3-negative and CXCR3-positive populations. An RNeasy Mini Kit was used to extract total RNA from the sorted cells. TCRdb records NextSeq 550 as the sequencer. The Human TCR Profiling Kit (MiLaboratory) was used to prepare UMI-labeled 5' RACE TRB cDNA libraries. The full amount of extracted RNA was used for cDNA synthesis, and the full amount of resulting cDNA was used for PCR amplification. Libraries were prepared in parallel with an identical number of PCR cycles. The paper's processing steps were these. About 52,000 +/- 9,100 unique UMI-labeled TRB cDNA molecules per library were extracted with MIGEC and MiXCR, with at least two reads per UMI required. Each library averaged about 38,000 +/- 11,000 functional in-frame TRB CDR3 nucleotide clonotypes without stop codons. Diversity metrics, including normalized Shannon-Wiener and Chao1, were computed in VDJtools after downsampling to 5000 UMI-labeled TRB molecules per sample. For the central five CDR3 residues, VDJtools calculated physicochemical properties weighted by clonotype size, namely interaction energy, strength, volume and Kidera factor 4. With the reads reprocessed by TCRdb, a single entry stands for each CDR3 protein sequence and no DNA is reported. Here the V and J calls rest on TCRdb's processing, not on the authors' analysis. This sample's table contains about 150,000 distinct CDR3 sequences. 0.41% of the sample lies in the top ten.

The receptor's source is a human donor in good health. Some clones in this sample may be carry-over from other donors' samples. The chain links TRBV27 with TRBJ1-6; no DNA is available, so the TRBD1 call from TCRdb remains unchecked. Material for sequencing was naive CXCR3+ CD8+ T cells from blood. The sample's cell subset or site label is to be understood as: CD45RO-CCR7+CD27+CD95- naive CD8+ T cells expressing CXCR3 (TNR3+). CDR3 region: CASRGQGYSPLHF.